The clone carrying this TCR beta chain was recorded a few times. Antigen: not known. Each CDR3 protein is one row after TCRdb ran MiXCR on the 5' RACE reads. The table lists around 300,000 distinct CDR3 sequences, less than 25% of them singletons, with roughly 3.6% in the top ten. Germline V CDR1 and CDR2: SEHNR, FQNEAQ (reference sequence). V shed 2 bases and J shed 6 bases, with 8 bases lying between them. There are 13 residues in the CDR3. The sample belongs to a study of CD8 T cells in ankylosing spondylitis. General study findings and limits: According to the report, clones linked to the disease were significantly enriched in matched synovial fluid samples taken from ankylosing spondylitis patients.

What was sequenced was blood, either unsorted or a sorted T cell fraction (not recorded which). The receptor comes from a female donor with ankylosing spondylitis or in good health (not recorded which). The V call is TRBV7-9, the J call TRBJ2-1; no clear D. The CDR3 DNA reads TGTGCCAGCAGCTTACCGGGTCCCAATGAGCAGTTCTTC. Protein product: CASSLPGPNEQFF.